Presented here are 29 T cell receptor beta chains from one specimen sequenced in a study of Ad26.COV2.S vaccination and SARS-CoV-2 variants. Sequencing used immunoSEQ multiplex PCR; TCRdb keeps in-frame clones, though not all of them. The sample lists 300,000 to 400,000 clones; around four fifths were seen once. Treatment here: roughly 20 received Ad26.COV2.S at low or high dose, single or two shots; roughly five received placebo; per-sample allocation not given. Sampling occurred on day 63 after the first vaccine or placebo injection. This specimen consisted of peripheral blood, obtained in a trial of Ad26.COV2.S vaccine versus placebo. The receptors shown here come from a person between 18 and 65 years old who received the Ad26.COV2.S COVID-19 vaccine or a placebo.

The rearrangement links TRBV23-1 to TRBJ2-7; the match to TRBD1 covers 7 bases. TRBV23-1 is an ORF for which the function is uncertain. This CDR3 spans 15 amino acids. With 4 bases clipped from V and 6 bases from J, the junction kept 12 bases outside the gene matches. This chain's CDR3 is CASSRVRGQRSEQYF. Written as DNA, the CDR3 is TGCGCCAGCAGTCGTGTGAGGGGGCAAAGGAGCGAGCAGTACTTC.

This clone was counted a single time. The J gene is TRBJ2-5, the V gene TRBV6-1, with D hard to call. Germline CDR1 reads MNHNS; CDR2 reads SASEGT. The CDR3 contains 14 residues. V was cut by 1 base and J by 5 bases, with 11 bases left in between. DNA for the CDR3: TGTGCCAGCAGTGAAGGTACAGATCTGGAGACCCAGTACTTC. It is translated as CASSEGTDLETQYF.

V is TRBV29-1 and J is TRBJ2-3, with TRBD2 matching 8 bases. CDR3 length equals 16 residues. Germline loops: CDR1 SQVTM, CDR2 ANQGSEA. Trimming removed 2 bases from V and 3 bases from J; junction bases left unmatched: 10. CDR3 region: CSVESGGAGGTDTQYF. The CDR3, as DNA: TGCAGCGTTGAATCCGGGGGGGCCGGAGGGACAGATACGCAGTATTTT.

The chain recombines TRBV25-1 with TRBJ1-1; 8 positions match TRBD1. CDR1 is MGHDK, CDR2 SYGVNS, per germline. V shed 4 bases, J shed 5 bases, and the junction held 3 bases outside the gene matches. This CDR3 spans 13 amino acids. CDR3 sequence (DNA): TGTGCCAGCAGTGGGTACAGGGGGACTGAAGCTTTCTTT. Translating it yields CASSGYRGTEAFF. The variable domain in full, completed from reference TRBV25-1 and TRBJ1-1, reads EADIYQTPRYLVIGTGKKITLECSQTMGHDKMYWYQQDPGMELHLIHYSYGVNSTEKGDLSSESTVSRIRTEHFPLTLESARPSHTSQYLCASSGYRGTEAFFGQGTRLTVV.

The V and J genes are TRBV5-1 and TRBJ2-7, with D tentatively TRBD1 (5 bases). V was clipped by 4 bases and J by 6 bases, with 17 bases between them. CDR1 is SGHRS, CDR2 YFSETQ, per germline. The CDR3 covers 14 residues. CDR3 sequence reads: CASSVTDRSREQYF. The CDR3 region has the DNA TGCGCCAGCAGCGTCACCGACAGATCCCGCGAGCAGTACTTC.

This chain joins TRBV20-1 and TRBJ1-5; weak D call: TRBD1 (6 bases). CDR3 size: 15 residues. Germline loops: CDR1 DFQATT, CDR2 SNEGSKA (reference sequence). V was clipped by 3 bases and J by 3 bases, with 15 bases between them. The CDR3: CSASKGGAYNQPQHF. CDR3 coding DNA: TGCAGTGCTAGTAAAGGGGGTGCCTACAATCAGCCCCAGCATTTT.

With regard to this clone: The sample contains more than one DNA sequence encoding this CDR3. V and J are TRBV12-3 or TRBV12-4 and TRBJ1-1; D gene ambiguous. The CDR3 covers 13 residues. V was pared by 3 bases and J by 1 base, with 6 bases between. As DNA, the CDR3 is TGTGCCAGCAGTTTGAAAGGGAACACTGAAGCTTTCTTT. It codes for CASSLKGNTEAFF.

V is TRBV9 and J is TRBJ1-2, with 9 bases aligning to TRBD1. Germline V gives CDR1 SGDLS, CDR2 YYNGEE. The CDR3 consists of 14 residues. V dropped 4 bases and J dropped 7; count of bases not matched to a gene: 8. CDR3 region: CASSPGTGYGGYTF. CDR3 DNA: TGTGCCAGCAGCCCCGGGACAGGGTACGGTGGCTACACCTTC.

There are a few counts of this clone. J is TRBJ1-4 and V is TRBV7-9; D is unclear. This CDR3 region has 15 residues. Germline CDR1 and CDR2: SEHNR and FQNEAQ (reference sequence). The V and J ends lost 3 bases and 0 bases respectively, with 8 bases between them. The CDR3: CASSLTTTTNEKLFF. The DNA for the CDR3 is TGTGCCAGCAGCTTGACAACTACAACTAATGAAAAACTGTTTTTT.

The chain couples TRBV5-4 to TRBJ1-1; D perhaps matches TRBD1 (6 bases). In germline, CDR1 is SGHNT, CDR2 YYREEE (reference sequence). The CDR3 is made up of 12 amino acids. V lost 7 bases to trimming and J lost 4 bases, with 11 bases between them. Here the CDR3 DNA reads TGTGCCAGCGCAGGGGTTGGCACTGAAGCTTTCTTT. Its translation: CASAGVGTEAFF.

The chain recombines TRBV7-2 with TRBJ1-5; D is ambiguous. The CDR3 length is 17 residues. Germline values: CDR1 SGHTA, CDR2 FQGNSA. Trimming took 5 bases from V and 0 from J, leaving 17 bases between them. Here the CDR3 reads CASSQAGRSYSNQPQHF. CDR3 nucleotides: TGTGCCAGCAGCCAGGCGGGCAGGTCTTATAGCAATCAGCCCCAGCATTTT.

The chain recombines TRBV5-1 with TRBJ2-5; 10 bases line up with TRBD2. From germline, CDR1 is SGHRS and CDR2 YFSETQ. V lost 4 bases and J lost 5; bases outside the gene matches: 8. CDR3 length: 15 residues. The CDR3 DNA is TGCGCCAGCAGCCCAAGCGGGGGGGCCGGCGAGACCCAGTACTTC. This translates into CASSPSGGAGETQYF.

This clone occurred a few times. V and J are TRBV3-1 (or the pseudogene TRBV3-2) and TRBJ2-3; no definite D call. The V and J ends lost 0 bases and 8 bases respectively, with 12 bases between them. Germline-derived CDR1 and CDR2 are LGHDT and YNNKEL (reference sequence). CDR3 size: 14 residues. The CDR3 region is CASSQETNLGTQYF. The DNA of the CDR3 is TGTGCCAGCAGCCAAGAAACAAATCTCGGTACGCAGTATTTT.

CDR3 nucleotide sequence: TGTGCCAGCAGCTCCCGGGTGGTATCTGGAAACACCATATATTTT. Translating gives CASSSRVVSGNTIYF. The chain couples TRBV11-3 to TRBJ1-3; D is unresolved. This CDR3 has 15 residues. Trimming left V 4 bases short and J 1 base short, with 11 bases between. Germline CDR1 reads SGHNT; CDR2 reads YENEEA.

The chain has TRBV7-9 and TRBJ1-1, with 7 bases matching TRBD1. This CDR3 has 14 residues. CDR1 and CDR2 from the germline V gene are SEHNR and FQNEAQ (reference sequence). The V segment lost 3 bases and the J segment 0 bases; nucleotides outside the gene matches: 1. The DNA of the CDR3 is TGTGCCAGCAGCTTCGGGACAGTGAACACTGAAGCTTTCTTT. This gives the protein CASSFGTVNTEAFF.

CDR3 loop: CASSQSWQGAWVSYEQYF. In DNA form, the CDR3 reads TGCGCCAGCAGTCAATCTTGGCAGGGGGCATGGGTGTCCTACGAGCAGTACTTC. This rearrangement joins TRBV23-1 to TRBJ2-7; the match to TRBD1 covers 8 bases. TRBV23-1 is an ORF for which the function is uncertain. V shed 0 bases and J 1 base; nucleotides not matched to a gene: 11. The length of the CDR3 is 18 residues.

This clone occurred once. The chain uses TRBV5-5 and TRBJ2-5, with D perhaps matching TRBD1 or TRBD2 (5 bases each). Trimming removed 8 bases at V and 2 bases at J, with 16 bases between. The CDR3 extends over 14 amino acids. CDR1 SGHKS and CDR2 YYEKEE come from the germline V gene (reference sequence). CDR3 nucleotides: TGTGCCAGGGTCCGGGACGCAGGTCAAGAGACCCAGTACTTC. This encodes CARVRDAGQETQYF.

The chain combines TRBV28 with TRBJ1-5; weak D call: TRBD1 (5 bases). The CDR3 totals 14 residues. Trimming removed 2 bases from V and 5 bases from J, with 10 bases in between. Looked up from germline, CDR1 is MDHEN and CDR2 is SYDVKM. For the CDR3, the DNA is TGTGCCAGCAGTTTACGGGACGGCTATCAGCCCCAGCATTTT. It encodes CASSLRDGYQPQHF.

The rearrangement links TRBV5-6 to TRBJ2-3; no clear D. The V gene lost 0 bases and the J gene lost 1 base, with 3 bases spanning the gap. The CDR3 length is 13 residues. Germline assignment: CDR1 SGHDT and CDR2 YYEEEE. The CDR3 spells CASSLGRTDTQYF. CDR3 in DNA: TGTGCCAGCAGCTTGGGCCGCACAGATACGCAGTATTTT.

The CDR3 DNA follows: TGCGCCAGCAGCTTGGTTACTAGCGTCAATGAGCAGTTCTTC. It codes for CASSLVTSVNEQFF. J is TRBJ2-1 and V is TRBV5-1; 7 bases fit TRBD2. The germline CDR1 and CDR2 sequences are SGHRS and YFSETQ. After removal of 0 bases from V and 6 bases from J, the junction contained 3 bases not matched to a gene. This CDR3 is built from 14 residues.

The CDR3 is CATSSQLGSYNEQFF. Written as DNA, the CDR3 is TGTGCCACCAGCAGCCAGCTTGGCTCCTACAATGAGCAGTTCTTC. The chain links TRBV15 to TRBJ2-1; no firm D call. CDR1 is LNHNV, CDR2 YYDKDF, per germline (reference sequence). The V gene lost 3 bases and the J gene lost 0 bases, with 9 bases spanning the gap. This CDR3 region has 15 residues.

The CDR3 DNA reads as TGCGCCAGCAGCTTGATAGCGGGGGGATCCTACGAGCAGTACTTC. It yields the protein CASSLIAGGSYEQYF. The rearrangement joins TRBV5-1 to TRBJ2-7; 10 bases are a match to TRBD2. V was pared by 1 base and J by 1 base, with 2 bases of the junction left unmatched. CDR3 length: 15 residues. Germline V gene data show CDR1 as SGHRS and CDR2 as YFSETQ. Drawing the rest from reference TRBV5-1 and TRBJ2-7, the complete variable domain is KAGVTQTPRYLIKTRGQQVTLSCSPISGHRSVSWYQQTPGQGLQFLFEYFSETQRNKGNFPGRFSGRQFSNSRSEMNVSTLELGDSALYLCASSLIAGGSYEQYFGPGTRLTVT.

The chain joins TRBV11-3 to TRBJ1-1, with D hard to call. The V end was cut by 1 base, the J end by 6 bases, with 12 bases between. Germline V gene lookup returns CDR1 SGHNT and CDR2 YENEEA. This CDR3 contains 14 residues. CDR3 coding DNA: TGTGCCAGCAGCTTAGGCCGTCTACCCCCTGAAGCTTTCTTT. This encodes CASSLGRLPPEAFF.

This clone has just one count. This sequence joins TRBV3-1 (or the pseudogene TRBV3-2) and TRBJ2-1; D is ambiguous. V lost 1 base and J lost 3, with 4 bases in between. This CDR3 region has 13 residues. Per germline, CDR1 LGHDT and CDR2 YNNKEL (reference sequence). Here the CDR3 reads CASSQVIYNEQFF. For the CDR3, the DNA is TGTGCCAGCAGCCAAGTGATCTACAATGAGCAGTTCTTC.

The gene calls are TRBV5-1 and TRBJ1-1, with D hard to call. The CDR3 sequence is 14 residues long. V was clipped by 0 bases and J by 3 bases, with 9 bases between them. CDR1 and CDR2 (germline): SGHRS, YFSETQ. CDR3 amino acids: CASSLVNLDTEAFF. The CDR3 nucleotides read TGCGCCAGCAGCTTGGTGAATTTGGACACTGAAGCTTTCTTT.

This clone occurred a few times. The chain recombines TRBV6-2 or TRBV6-3 with TRBJ1-2, with 8 bases aligning to TRBD1. Germline values: CDR1 MNHEY, CDR2 SVGEGT. V dropped 5 bases and J dropped 7; count of bases not matched to a gene: 12. The CDR3 runs 15 residues. This chain's CDR3 is CASSTTGTGAGGYTF. CDR3 DNA: TGTGCCAGCAGTACCACCGGGACAGGAGCCGGTGGCTACACCTTC.

The CDR3 sequence is CASSVRVTYEQYF. Here the CDR3 DNA reads TGTGCCAGCAGTGTACGGGTTACCTACGAGCAGTACTTC. This chain uses TRBV2 with TRBJ2-7; D not resolved. This CDR3 comprises 13 residues. V lost 4 bases, J lost 2 bases, and 9 bases lay in between. Germline V gives CDR1 SNHLY, CDR2 FYNNEI.

This chain joins TRBV2 and TRBJ2-7; 9 nucleotides match TRBD1. The CDR3 contains 13 residues. The trim removed 6 bases at V and 3 bases at J, leaving 3 bases unmatched. Germline lookup yields CDR1 SNHLY and CDR2 FYNNEI. The CDR3 nucleotides are TGTGCCAGCAGCGGGACAGGGCACTACGAGCAGTACTTC. Its translation is CASSGTGHYEQYF.

This clone was observed a handful of times. The same CDR3 arises from other DNA sequences in this sample as well. The V gene is TRBV9, the J gene TRBJ1-2; D remains ambiguous. The CDR3 has 15 residues. Per the germline V gene, CDR1 is SGDLS and CDR2 is YYNGEE. V lost 0 bases, J lost 4 bases, and 13 bases lay in between. The CDR3 sequence is CASSVVSGEAYGYTF. For the CDR3, the DNA is TGTGCCAGCAGCGTAGTTTCCGGGGAGGCCTATGGCTACACCTTC.